One sample yielded the 27 T cell receptor beta chains listed below, sequenced in a study of cytomegalovirus exposure and HLA in healthy donors. The PCR made use of 60 Vbeta and 13 Jbeta primers. The repertoire was sequenced with immunoSEQ multiplex PCR; TCRdb's copy has only in-frame clones and lacks some. Of 110,000 to 150,000 clones in the sample, approximately 80% were seen once. Material: PBMCs. These receptors were taken from a woman aged 18 to 35 in good health and CMV-seropositive.

V gene TRBV11-2 combines with J gene TRBJ2-2, with TRBD1 matching 7 bases. This CDR3 is 16 amino acids long. Germline CDR1 SGHAT, CDR2 FQNNGV. Trimming cost V 1 base and J 4 bases; bases outside gene matches: 6. The DNA for the CDR3 is TGTGCCAGCAGCTTAGGAAGGGGGCGCGGCACCGGGGAGCTGTTTTTT. This translates into CASSLGRGRGTGELFF.

The V call is TRBV11-3, the J call TRBJ2-3; 8 nucleotides match TRBD2. V was pared by 5 bases and J by 8 bases, with 6 bases of the junction left unmatched. Germline loops: CDR1 SGHNT, CDR2 YENEEA. CDR3 size: 13 residues. The CDR3 spells CASSPGGQGTQYF. In DNA form, the CDR3 reads TGTGCCAGCAGCCCGGGGGGGCAGGGTACGCAGTATTTT.

The V and J genes are TRBV6-1 and TRBJ1-2; D is ambiguous. CDR1 is MNHNS and CDR2 is SASEGT in the germline V gene. Trimming took 10 bases from V and 4 from J, leaving 19 bases between them. The CDR3 extends over 14 amino acids. CDR3 nucleotide sequence: TGTGCCACCCTGGGGTCGGCGGGTCTCTATGGCTACACCTTC. Translating gives CATLGSAGLYGYTF.

Notes on this clone: The germline gene is not matched at one end of the junction; a read error may be the cause. This chain uses TRBV7-9 with TRBJ2-7; D possibly corresponds to TRBD1 (6 bases). The CDR3 spans 13 residues. CDR1 and CDR2 (germline): SEHNR, FQNEAQ (reference sequence). The CDR3 region has the DNA TGTTCCAGCAGCTTAACAGGGATTAACGAGCAGTACTTC. This gives the protein CSSSLTGINEQYF.

This clone was seen once. The rearrangement links TRBV18 to TRBJ1-1, with 10 bases fitting TRBD1. V trimming: 4 bases; J trimming: 2 bases; junction bases outside the gene matches: 4. The CDR3 spans 15 residues. The germline V gene has CDR1 KGHSH and CDR2 LQKENI. The CDR3 bases are TGTGCCAGCTCACGACAGGGGGCTAGCAACACTGAAGCTTTCTTT. It yields the protein CASSRQGASNTEAFF.

J is TRBJ2-7 and V is TRBV18, with TRBD2 identical over 14 bases. CDR3 length equals 17 residues. Germline CDR1 KGHSH, CDR2 LQKENI. V lost 4 bases and J lost 0; bases outside the gene matches: 5. The CDR3 DNA reads as TGTGCCAGCTCACGGGGACTAGCGGGGGAGCTCTCCTACGAGCAGTACTTC. This translates into CASSRGLAGELSYEQYF.

The chain is built from TRBV9 and TRBJ1-4; D uncertain. The V gene lost 0 bases and the J gene lost 0 bases, with 9 bases spanning the gap. Germline V gene sequence: CDR1 SGDLS, CDR2 YYNGEE. This CDR3 is built from 16 residues. CDR3 protein: CASSVAGEATNEKLFF. CDR3 nucleotide sequence: TGTGCCAGCAGCGTAGCGGGTGAAGCAACTAATGAAAAACTGTTTTTT.

This chain uses TRBV5-1 with TRBJ2-3; TRBD1 might be the D (5 bases). The CDR3 covers 15 residues. Germline CDR1 and CDR2: SGHRS and YFSETQ. V lost 4 bases and J 2 bases, leaving 14 bases between the germline ends. Here the CDR3 DNA reads TGCGCCAGCAGCGGGCAGGGTGGCAACACAGATACGCAGTATTTT. It encodes CASSGQGGNTDTQYF.

This chain links TRBV2 with TRBJ1-6; D not certain. Germline loops: CDR1 SNHLY, CDR2 FYNNEI. Trimming stripped 7 bases from V and 10 bases from J, with 14 bases between. This CDR3 region has 13 residues. The CDR3 region is CASKREVKSPLHF. CDR3 sequence (DNA): TGTGCCAGCAAAAGGGAGGTAAAATCACCCCTCCACTTT.

The rearrangement links TRBV25-1 to TRBJ1-5; D is unclear. CDR1 is MGHDK and CDR2 is SYGVNS in the germline V gene. The CDR3 is 15 residues long. The ends were cut back, 3 bases at V and 2 bases at J, with 11 bases in the middle. CDR3 in DNA: TGTGCCAGCAGTGACTTGCCAATAGGCAATCAGCCCCAGCATTTT. Encoded protein: CASSDLPIGNQPQHF.

The V and J genes are TRBV10-3 and TRBJ1-2; maybe TRBD1 (5 bases). Germline CDR1 reads ENHRY; CDR2 reads SYGVKD. Trimming shortened V by 6 bases and J by 5 bases, and 16 bases separated the two germline ends. The length of the CDR3 is 14 residues. DNA for the CDR3: TGTGCCATCAGCCCCGTGCCGAGACAGTATGGCTACACCTTC. Its translation is CAISPVPRQYGYTF.

This clone is a singleton in its sample. The chain uses TRBV7-6 and TRBJ1-2, with 9 bases that match TRBD1. The junction had 5 bases not matched to a gene; V was cut back by 4 bases and J by 5 bases. Germline CDR1 is SGHVS and CDR2 is FNYEAQ. This CDR3 has 14 residues. The CDR3 loop is CASSSPGQGYGYTF. CDR3 DNA: TGTGCCAGCAGCTCCCCGGGACAGGGATATGGCTACACCTTC.

V usage is TRBV4-1 and J usage is TRBJ1-4; the D is unclear. CDR1 and CDR2 (germline): MGHRA, YSYEKL. V was pared by 1 base and J by 5 bases, with 8 bases between. The CDR3 sequence is 14 residues long. The chain's CDR3 is CASSQVRGNEKLFF. The CDR3 coding sequence is TGCGCCAGCAGCCAAGTCAGAGGAAATGAAAAACTGTTTTTT.

This clone was counted between two and nine times. CDR3 DNA sequence: TGTGCCAGCAGTCCTACGGGTGGGGCGTCTGGGGCCAACGTCCTGACTTTC. It codes for CASSPTGGASGANVLTF. The gene calls are TRBV27 and TRBJ2-6, with TRBD1 as a possible D gene (5 bases). The V and J ends lost 5 bases and 1 base respectively, with 15 bases between them. Germline CDR1 and CDR2: MNHEY and SMNVEV (reference sequence). The CDR3 length is 17 residues.

CDR3 region: CASYRQYSNQPQHF. DNA of the CDR3: TGTGCCAGTTACCGACAGTATAGCAATCAGCCCCAGCATTTT. This chain uses TRBV6-1 with TRBJ1-5, with D perhaps TRBD1 (5 bases). Per the germline V gene, CDR1 is MNHNS and CDR2 is SASEGT. The V and J ends lost 9 bases and 0 bases respectively, with 12 bases between them. The CDR3 runs 14 residues.

V is TRBV5-1 and J is TRBJ1-1; D remains ambiguous. The CDR3 covers 15 residues. In germline, CDR1 is SGHRS, CDR2 YFSETQ. V was shortened by 0 bases and J by 1 base, with 10 bases between the two germline ends. The CDR3: CASSLAAGTNTEAFF. The CDR3 bases are TGCGCCAGCAGCTTGGCCGCGGGTACGAACACTGAAGCTTTCTTT.

The chain combines TRBV4-3 with TRBJ2-1; 9 bases are shared with TRBD2. The CDR3 is made up of 14 amino acids. Germline CDR1 and CDR2: LGHNA and YSLEER. J was trimmed by 6 bases and V by 0 bases; bases with no gene match: 0. Here the CDR3 reads CASSQEAGGNEQFF. The CDR3 DNA follows: TGCGCCAGCAGCCAAGAAGCGGGGGGCAATGAGCAGTTCTTC.

CDR3 in amino acids: CSVEDLEIGASNEQFF. In nucleotides, the CDR3 is TGCAGCGTTGAAGATCTAGAGATAGGAGCTAGCAATGAGCAGTTCTTC. This chain connects TRBV29-1 to TRBJ2-1; no clear D gene. Germline CDR1 is SQVTM and CDR2 is ANQGSEA. Trimming removed 0 bases from V and 6 bases from J, with 18 bases in between. The CDR3 extends over 16 amino acids.

The chain is built from TRBV5-1 and TRBJ2-5; D is possibly TRBD1 (6 bases). This CDR3 has 13 residues. V dropped 7 bases and J dropped 5 bases, with 15 bases sitting between them. In germline, CDR1 is SGHRS, CDR2 YFSETQ. CDR3 amino acids: CASGLRGTETQYF. CDR3 coding DNA: TGCGCCAGCGGCCTCAGGGGAACGGAGACCCAGTACTTC. Filled out from reference TRBV5-1 and TRBJ2-5, the complete variable domain reads KAGVTQTPRYLIKTRGQQVTLSCSPISGHRSVSWYQQTPGQGLQFLFEYFSETQRNKGNFPGRFSGRQFSNSRSEMNVSTLELGDSALYLCASGLRGTETQYFGPGTRLLVL.

The chain uses TRBV7-8 and TRBJ2-7, with D hard to call. The CDR3 length is 14 residues. Trimming cost V 1 base and J 3 bases, with 10 bases left between them. Germline CDR1 and CDR2: SGHVS and FQNEAQ. This CDR3 reads CASSLVEVFYEQYF. The CDR3 coding sequence is TGTGCCAGCAGCTTAGTCGAGGTGTTCTACGAGCAGTACTTC.

In this sample, this clone turned up a few times. The V call is TRBV5-1, the J call TRBJ2-1, with D hard to call. The germline V gene has CDR1 SGHRS and CDR2 YFSETQ. V gave up 0 bases and J gave up 5 bases, with 3 bases separating them. CDR3 size: 12 residues. CDR3 sequence reads: CASSLDNNEQFF. Here the CDR3 DNA reads TGCGCCAGCAGCTTGGACAACAATGAGCAGTTCTTC.

This chain connects TRBV19 to TRBJ1-1, with D possibly matching TRBD1 (5 bases). Per the germline V gene, CDR1 is LNHDA and CDR2 is SQIVND (reference sequence). The CDR3 is 14 amino acids. V lost 5 bases, J lost 4 bases, and 14 bases lay in between. CDR3 sequence (DNA): TGTGCCAGTAGTGCATTGGACGGGGGCACTGAAGCTTTCTTT. Translation: CASSALDGGTEAFF.

The chain is built from TRBV19 and TRBJ2-1, with TRBD2 matching 9 bases. Germline-derived CDR1 and CDR2 are LNHDA and SQIVND (reference sequence). CDR3 length: 16 residues. V lost 10 bases and J lost 0; bases outside the gene matches: 10. CDR3 sequence (DNA): TGTGCCACAAGGCAGGCGGGGGGGGCCTCCTACAATGAGCAGTTCTTC. Residues: CATRQAGGASYNEQFF.

The chain employs TRBV7-9 and TRBJ2-2; 7 bases fit TRBD1. The length of the CDR3 is 16 residues. Germline CDR1 is SEHNR and CDR2 is FQNEAQ (reference sequence). The V and J ends lost 5 bases and 2 bases, in that order; junction bases with no gene match: 8. CDR3 in DNA: TGTGCCAGCAGCCGTCTCACAGGGGATAACACCGGGGAGCTGTTTTTT. Residues: CASSRLTGDNTGELFF.

The genes are TRBV19 and TRBJ1-1, with TRBD1 matching over 9 bases. V gave up 4 bases and J gave up 1 base; unmatched junction bases: 4. Germline CDR1 LNHDA, CDR2 SQIVND (reference sequence). The CDR3 is made up of 15 amino acids. Here the CDR3 DNA reads TGTGCCAGTAGTACGGACAGGGGAGGGAACACTGAAGCTTTCTTT. Translation: CASSTDRGGNTEAFF. Drawing the rest from reference TRBV19 and TRBJ1-1, the complete variable domain is DGGITQSPKYLFRKEGQNVTLSCEQNLNHDAMYWYRQDPGQGLRLIYYSQIVNDFQKGDIAEGYSVSREKKESFPLTVTSAQKNPTAFYLCASSTDRGGNTEAFFGQGTRLTVV.

The chain joins TRBV7-2 to TRBJ2-1, with 9 bases that match TRBD2. Germline V gene lookup returns CDR1 SGHTA and CDR2 FQGNSA. CDR3 size: 15 residues. Trimming took 4 bases from V and 6 from J; bases not matched to a gene: 7. The CDR3 DNA reads TGTGCCAGCAGCTCCCGCGGACTAGCGACCAATGAGCAGTTCTTC. Its protein is CASSSRGLATNEQFF.

V gene TRBV28 combines with J gene TRBJ1-4; TRBD1 matches 9 bases. There are 16 residues in the CDR3. Trimming cost V 5 bases and J 2 bases; bases outside gene matches: 6. Germline V CDR1 and CDR2: MDHEN, SYDVKM. CDR3 sequence: CASSPRTGVTNEKLFF. In DNA, the CDR3 is TGTGCCAGCAGTCCACGGACAGGGGTCACTAATGAAAAACTGTTTTTT.